The 4 T cell receptor beta chains below all came from one sample that was sequenced in a study of blood T cell repertoires in COVID-19. TCRdb keeps only in-frame clones here, not all; method: immunoSEQ multiplex PCR. The data hold about 240,000 clones, with more than 85% observed a single time. The sequencing sample was made of peripheral blood. These receptor sequences come from a woman aged 50 to 60 with COVID-19, enrolled during active disease.

This CDR3 is CASSLVTGYGKNIQYF. CDR3 DNA: TGTGCCAGCAGCTTAGTAACAGGGTATGGCAAAAACATTCAGTACTTC. The chain employs TRBV11-3 and TRBJ2-4, with D possibly being TRBD1 (6 bases). The CDR3 extends over 16 amino acids. The germline gives CDR1 SGHNT, CDR2 YENEEA. Trimming removed 1 base at V and 3 bases at J, with 13 bases between.

The V call is TRBV11-3, the J call TRBJ2-2, with 8 bases identical to TRBD1. CDR3 size: 15 residues. The V gene's germline CDR1 is SGHNT and CDR2 YENEEA. Losses at the gene ends were 1 base for V and 7 bases for J; bases not matched to a gene: 5. Written as DNA, the CDR3 is TGTGCCAGCAGCTTAGGACAGGGGCTTATCGGGGAGCTGTTTTTT. This translates into CASSLGQGLIGELFF.

The chain links TRBV5-1 to TRBJ2-1, with D tentatively TRBD1 (5 bases). The CDR3 covers 13 residues. Trimming removed 5 bases from V and 15 bases from J, with 21 bases in between. The germline CDR1 and CDR2 sequences are SGHRS and YFSETQ. The CDR3 region is CASSSPGDSSGFF. As DNA, the CDR3 is TGCGCCAGCAGTTCACCGGGCGACAGCTCGGGGTTCTTC.

This chain links TRBV6-4 with TRBJ2-7; D not certain. This CDR3 spans 13 amino acids. Germline CDR1 is MRHNA and CDR2 is SNTAGT. CDR3 nucleotide sequence: TGTGCCAGCGGTGACCTTCTAGCCTACGAGCAGTACGTC. Its translation: CASGDLLAYEQYV.